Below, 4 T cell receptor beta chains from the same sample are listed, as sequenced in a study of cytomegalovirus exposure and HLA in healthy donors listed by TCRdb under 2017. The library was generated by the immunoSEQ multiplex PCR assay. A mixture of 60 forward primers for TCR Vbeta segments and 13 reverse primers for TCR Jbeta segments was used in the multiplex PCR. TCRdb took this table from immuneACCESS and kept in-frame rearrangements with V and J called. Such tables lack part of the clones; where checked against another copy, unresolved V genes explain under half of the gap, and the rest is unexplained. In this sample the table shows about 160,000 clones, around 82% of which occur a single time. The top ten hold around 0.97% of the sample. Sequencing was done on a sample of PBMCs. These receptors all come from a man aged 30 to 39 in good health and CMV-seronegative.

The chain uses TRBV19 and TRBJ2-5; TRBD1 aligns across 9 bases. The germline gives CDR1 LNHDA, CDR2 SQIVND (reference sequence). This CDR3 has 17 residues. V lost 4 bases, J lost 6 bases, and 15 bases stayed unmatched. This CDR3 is CASSTLGGGQGGKTQYF. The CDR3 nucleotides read TGTGCCAGTAGTACCCTGGGGGGGGGACAGGGAGGAAAGACCCAGTACTTC.

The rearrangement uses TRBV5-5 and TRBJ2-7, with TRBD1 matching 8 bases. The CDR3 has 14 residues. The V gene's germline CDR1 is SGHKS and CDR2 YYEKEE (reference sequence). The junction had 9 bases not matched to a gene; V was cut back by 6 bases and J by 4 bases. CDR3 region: CASTPGQVSYEQYF. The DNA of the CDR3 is TGTGCCAGCACCCCGGGACAGGTGTCGTACGAGCAGTACTTC. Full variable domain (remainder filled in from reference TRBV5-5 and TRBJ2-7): DAGVTQSPTHLIKTRGQQVTLRCSPISGHKSVSWYQQVLGQGPQFIFQYYEKEERGRGNFPDRFSARQFPNYSSELNVNALLLGDSALYLCASTPGQVSYEQYFGPGTRLTVT.

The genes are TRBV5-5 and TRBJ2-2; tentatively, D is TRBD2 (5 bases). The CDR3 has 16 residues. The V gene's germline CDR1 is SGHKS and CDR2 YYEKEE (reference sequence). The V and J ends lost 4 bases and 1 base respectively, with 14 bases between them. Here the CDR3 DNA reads TGTGCCAGCAGCCTCAGACGGACTCTGAACACCGGGGAGCTGTTTTTT. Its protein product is CASSLRRTLNTGELFF.

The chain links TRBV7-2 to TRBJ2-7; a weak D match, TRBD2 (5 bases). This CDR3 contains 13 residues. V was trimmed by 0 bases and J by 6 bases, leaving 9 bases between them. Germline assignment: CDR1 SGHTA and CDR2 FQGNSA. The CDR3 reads CASSLAGVGEQYF. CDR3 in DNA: TGTGCCAGCAGCTTAGCGGGAGTCGGCGAGCAGTACTTC.